This T cell receptor beta chain was retrieved from a study of cytomegalovirus exposure and HLA in healthy donors. V was cut by 2 bases and J by 2 bases, with 13 bases left in between. This CDR3 is 15 amino acids long. Germline CDR1 LGHNA, CDR2 YSLEER. The PCR employed 60 Vbeta primers together with 13 Jbeta primers. Assay: immunoSEQ multiplex PCR; the TCRdb copy retains only in-frame clones and omits some. The table has about 86,000 clones, roughly three quarters seen once; the top ten hold roughly 14%. The clonotype originates from a woman aged 40 to 50 in good health and CMV-seropositive. The material sequenced was PBMCs. The V and J genes are TRBV4-3 and TRBJ2-7; weak D call: TRBD1 (6 bases). Written as DNA, the CDR3 is TGCGCCAGCAGCCAAAGAGCAGGGACAACCTACGAGCAGTACTTC. This sequence encodes CASSQRAGTTYEQYF.